What follows are 8 T cell receptor beta chains derived from one specimen sequenced in a study of technical replicates of blood from several donors (dated by TCRdb to about 2017). Libraries were prepared through the immunoSEQ multiplex PCR assay. TCRdb carries this immuneACCESS record with in-frame sequences only. Its versions omit some clonotypes, under half of them owing to an unresolved V gene in the studies checked, with the rest unexplained. The sample table records around 68,000 clones; 95% to 98% of these occur just once. Together, the top ten hold about 0.28% of the sample. Sample: T cells isolated from PBMCs. Every receptor here comes from a human donor in good health.

The chain employs TRBV27 and TRBJ1-2, with D possibly being TRBD1 (6 bases). The length of the CDR3 is 13 residues. Germline values: CDR1 MNHEY, CDR2 SMNVEV (reference sequence). Trimming left V 4 bases short and J 2 bases short, with 8 bases between. CDR3 coding DNA: TGTGCCAGCAGTTCCGGACAGAACTATGGCTACACCTTC. Translating gives CASSSGQNYGYTF.

V and J are TRBV28 and TRBJ2-1, with 7 bases lining up with TRBD2. V lost 2 bases, J lost 7 bases, and 8 bases stayed unmatched. The CDR3 is made up of 15 amino acids. The germline CDR1 and CDR2 sequences are MDHEN and SYDVKM. CDR3: CASSLVAGAINEQFF. DNA for the CDR3: TGTGCCAGCAGTTTAGTTGCGGGAGCTATTAATGAGCAGTTCTTC.

The V call is TRBV7-2, the J call TRBJ2-1; 7 nucleotides align to TRBD1. This CDR3 is 17 amino acids long. Trimming at V came to 5 bases and at J to 6 bases, leaving 16 bases not matched to a gene. CDR1 and CDR2 from the germline V gene are SGHTA and FQGNSA. For the CDR3, the DNA is TGTGCCAGCAGCCGGACAGGTGGCGGGTCTTTTGCCAATGAGCAGTTCTTC. Its protein is CASSRTGGGSFANEQFF. Based on the CDR3 plus reference TRBV7-2 and TRBJ2-1, the full variable domain is GAGVSQSPSNKVTEKGKDVELRCDPISGHTALYWYRQSLGQGLEFLIYFQGNSAPDKSGLPSDRFSAERTGGSVSTLTIQRTQQEDSAVYLCASSRTGGGSFANEQFFGPGTRLTVL.

The CDR3 region is CASSLWDRGMEQYF. For the CDR3, the DNA is TGTGCCAGCAGCTTATGGGACAGGGGTATGGAGCAGTACTTC. This chain connects TRBV11-3 to TRBJ2-7; 10 nucleotides match TRBD1. V shed 2 bases, J shed 7 bases, and the junction held 5 bases outside the gene matches. CDR1 and CDR2 (germline): SGHNT, YENEEA. CDR3 length equals 14 residues.

This sequence joins TRBV29-1 and TRBJ2-7; possibly TRBD1 for D (6 bases). Germline V lookup: CDR1 SQVTM, CDR2 ANQGSEA. V was clipped by 6 bases and J by 5 bases, with 20 bases between them. CDR3 length: 14 residues. The CDR3 is CSVGYRVSGNEQYF. CDR3 coding DNA: TGCAGCGTCGGTTACAGGGTTTCGGGGAACGAGCAGTACTTC.

The J gene is TRBJ2-7, the V gene TRBV4-1, with TRBD1 identical over 8 bases. CDR3 length: 15 amino acids. Germline CDR1 MGHRA, CDR2 YSYEKL. J gave up 5 bases and V 1 base, and 7 bases lay outside the gene matches. As DNA, the CDR3 is TGCGCCAGCAGCCAAGTTTTGGCAGGGGGCAACGAGCAGTACTTC. Translation gives CASSQVLAGGNEQYF.

This chain connects TRBV30 to TRBJ2-7; weak D call: TRBD2 (5 bases). The germline V and J ends were trimmed by 2 bases and 3 bases, with 14 bases remaining between them. Per the germline V gene, CDR1 is GTSNPN and CDR2 is SVGIG (reference sequence). The CDR3 totals 14 residues. The CDR3 DNA is TGTGCCTGGAGTCTCTCGGGGTACCACTACGAGCAGTACTTC. Protein product: CAWSLSGYHYEQYF.

This clone appeared a single time. V gene TRBV4-1 combines with J gene TRBJ2-7; 9 bases align to TRBD2. With 4 bases clipped from V and 2 bases from J, the junction kept 3 bases outside the gene matches. The germline V gene encodes CDR1 MGHRA and CDR2 YSYEKL. This CDR3 is 14 amino acids long. CDR3 protein: CASSLREGPYEQYF. CDR3 coding DNA: TGCGCCAGCAGCCTGCGGGAGGGCCCCTACGAGCAGTACTTC.